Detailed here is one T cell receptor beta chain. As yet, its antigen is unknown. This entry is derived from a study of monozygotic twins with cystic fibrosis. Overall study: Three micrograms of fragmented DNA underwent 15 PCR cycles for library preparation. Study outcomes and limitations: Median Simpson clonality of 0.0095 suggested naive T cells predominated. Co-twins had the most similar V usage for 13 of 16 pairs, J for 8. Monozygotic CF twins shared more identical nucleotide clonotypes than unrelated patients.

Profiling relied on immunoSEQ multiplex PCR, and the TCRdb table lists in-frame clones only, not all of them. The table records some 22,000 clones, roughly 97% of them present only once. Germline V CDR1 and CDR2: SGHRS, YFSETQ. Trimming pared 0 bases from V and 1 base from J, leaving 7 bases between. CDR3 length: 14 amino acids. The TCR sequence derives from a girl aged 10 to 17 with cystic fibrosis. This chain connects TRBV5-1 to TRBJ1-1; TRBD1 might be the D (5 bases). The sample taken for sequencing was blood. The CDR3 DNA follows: TGCGCCAGCAGCTTGGCAGGGAAGAACACTGAAGCTTTCTTT. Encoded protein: CASSLAGKNTEAFF.